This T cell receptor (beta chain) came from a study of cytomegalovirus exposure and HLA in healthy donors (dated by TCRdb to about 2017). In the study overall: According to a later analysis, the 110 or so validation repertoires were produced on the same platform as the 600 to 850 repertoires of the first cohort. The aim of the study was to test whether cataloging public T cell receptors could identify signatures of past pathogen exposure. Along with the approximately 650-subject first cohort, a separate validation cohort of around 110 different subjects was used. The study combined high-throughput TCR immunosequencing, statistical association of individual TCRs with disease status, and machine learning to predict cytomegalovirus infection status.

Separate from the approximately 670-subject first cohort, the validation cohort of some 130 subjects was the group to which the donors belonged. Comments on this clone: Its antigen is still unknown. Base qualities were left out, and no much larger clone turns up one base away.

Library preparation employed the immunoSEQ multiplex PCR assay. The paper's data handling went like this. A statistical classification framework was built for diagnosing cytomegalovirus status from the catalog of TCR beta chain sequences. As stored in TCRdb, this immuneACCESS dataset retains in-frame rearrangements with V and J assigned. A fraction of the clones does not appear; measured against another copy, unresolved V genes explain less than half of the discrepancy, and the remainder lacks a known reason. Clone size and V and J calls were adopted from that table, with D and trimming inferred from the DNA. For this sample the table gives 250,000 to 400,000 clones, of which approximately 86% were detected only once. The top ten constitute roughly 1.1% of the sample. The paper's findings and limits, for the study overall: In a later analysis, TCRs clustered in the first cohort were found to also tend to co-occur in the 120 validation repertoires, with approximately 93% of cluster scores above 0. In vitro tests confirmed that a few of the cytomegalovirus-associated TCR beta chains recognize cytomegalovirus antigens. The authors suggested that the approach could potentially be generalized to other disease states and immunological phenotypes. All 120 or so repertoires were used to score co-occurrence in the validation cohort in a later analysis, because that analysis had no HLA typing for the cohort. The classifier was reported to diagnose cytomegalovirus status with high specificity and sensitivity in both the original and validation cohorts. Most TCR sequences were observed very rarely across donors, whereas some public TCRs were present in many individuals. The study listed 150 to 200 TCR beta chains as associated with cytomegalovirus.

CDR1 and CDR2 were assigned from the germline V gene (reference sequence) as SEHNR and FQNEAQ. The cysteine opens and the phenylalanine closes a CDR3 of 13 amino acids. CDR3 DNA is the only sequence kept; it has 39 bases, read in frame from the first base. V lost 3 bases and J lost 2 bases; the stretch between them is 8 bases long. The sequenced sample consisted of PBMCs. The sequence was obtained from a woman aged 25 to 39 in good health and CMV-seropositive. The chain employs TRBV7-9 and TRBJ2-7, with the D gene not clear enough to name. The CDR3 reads CASSFNSPYEQYF. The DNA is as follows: TGTGCCAGCAGCTTTAACAGCCCCTACGAGCAGTACTTC.